The source of this TCR beta chain is a study of cytomegalovirus exposure and HLA in healthy donors. The study, taken as a whole, reports: Follow-up analysis later connected one missense variant in DCLRE1C with trimming of TCR beta V- and J-genes.

The PCR employed 60 Vbeta primers together with 13 Jbeta primers. Sequencing was performed with immunoSEQ multiplex PCR; in TCRdb, only in-frame clones are kept and a portion is missing. The profile shows approximately 200,000 clones, 80% to 85% of them singletons. Notes on this clone: Its specificity is unknown.

This clonotype originated in a woman under 30 in good health and CMV-seropositive. Sequences were obtained from PBMCs.

The CDR3 bases are TGTGCCAGCAGCTTACGGAGAGAAAGACAGGGCGCCAGGGCCCAGTACTTC. Translated: CASSLRRERQGARAQYF. The chain combines TRBV7-9 with TRBJ2-5; TRBD1 matches at 7 bases. The CDR3 totals 17 residues. Germline loops: CDR1 SEHNR, CDR2 FQNEAQ (reference sequence). Trimming took 2 bases from V and 9 from J; bases not matched to a gene: 18.